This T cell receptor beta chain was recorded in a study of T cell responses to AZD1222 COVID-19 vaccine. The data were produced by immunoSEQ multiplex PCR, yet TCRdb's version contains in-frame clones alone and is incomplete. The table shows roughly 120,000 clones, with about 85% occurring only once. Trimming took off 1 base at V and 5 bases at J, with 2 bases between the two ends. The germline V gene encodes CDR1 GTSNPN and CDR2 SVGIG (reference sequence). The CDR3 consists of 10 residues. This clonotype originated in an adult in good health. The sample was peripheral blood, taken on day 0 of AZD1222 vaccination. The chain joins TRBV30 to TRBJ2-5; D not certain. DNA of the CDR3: TGTGCCTGGAGTGAGGAGACCCAGTACTTC. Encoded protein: CAWSEETQYF. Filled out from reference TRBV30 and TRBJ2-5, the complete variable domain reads SQTIHQWPATLVQPVGSPLSLECTVEGTSNPNLYWYRQAAGRGLQLLFYSVGIGQISSEVPQNLSASRPQDRQFILSSKKLLLSDSGFYLCAWSEETQYFGPGTRLLVL.